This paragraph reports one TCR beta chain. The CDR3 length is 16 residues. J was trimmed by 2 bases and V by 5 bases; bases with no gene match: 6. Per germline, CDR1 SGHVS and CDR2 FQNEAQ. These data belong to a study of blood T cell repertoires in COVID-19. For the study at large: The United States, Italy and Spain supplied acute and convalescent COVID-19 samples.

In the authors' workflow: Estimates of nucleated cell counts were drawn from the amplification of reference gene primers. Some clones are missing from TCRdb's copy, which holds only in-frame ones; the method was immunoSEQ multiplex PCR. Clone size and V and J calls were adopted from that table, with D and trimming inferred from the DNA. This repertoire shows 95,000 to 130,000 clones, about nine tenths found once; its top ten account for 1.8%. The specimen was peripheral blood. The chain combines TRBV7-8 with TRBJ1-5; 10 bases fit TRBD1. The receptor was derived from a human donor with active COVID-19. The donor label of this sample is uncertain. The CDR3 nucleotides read TGTGCCAGCAGCCCGAGACAGGGGGCGGGCAATCAGCCCCAGCATTTT. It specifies CASSPRQGAGNQPQHF.